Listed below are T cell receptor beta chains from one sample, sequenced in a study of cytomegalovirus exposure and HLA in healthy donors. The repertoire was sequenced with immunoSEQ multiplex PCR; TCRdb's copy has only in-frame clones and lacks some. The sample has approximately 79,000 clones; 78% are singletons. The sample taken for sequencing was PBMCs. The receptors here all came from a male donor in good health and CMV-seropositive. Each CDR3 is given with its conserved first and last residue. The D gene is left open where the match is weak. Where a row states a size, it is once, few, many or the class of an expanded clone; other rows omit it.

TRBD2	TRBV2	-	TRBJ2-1	CASRVAGGQNNEQFF	TGTGCCAGCAGAGTAGCGGGGGGCCAAAACAATGAGCAGTTCTTC
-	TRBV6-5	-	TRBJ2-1	CASSYDRYSYNEQFF	TGTGCCAGCAGTTACGACAGATACTCCTACAATGAGCAGTTCTTC
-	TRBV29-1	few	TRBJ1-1	CSVVVANTEAFF	TGCAGCGTTGTTGTAGCTAACACTGAAGCTTTCTTT
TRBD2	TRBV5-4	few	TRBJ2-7	CASSPLAETYEQYF	TGTGCCAGCAGCCCTCTAGCGGAAACCTACGAGCAGTACTTC
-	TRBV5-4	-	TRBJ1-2	CASSLSRPYGYTF	TGTGCCAGCAGCTTGTCGCGGCCATATGGCTACACCTTC
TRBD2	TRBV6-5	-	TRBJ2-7	CASRLAGGLEYF	TGTGCCAGCAGACTAGCGGGAGGTTTAGAGTACTTC
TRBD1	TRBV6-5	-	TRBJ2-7	CASTPAGQGVGEQYF	TGTGCCAGCACCCCAGCGGGACAGGGGGTCGGCGAGCAGTACTTC
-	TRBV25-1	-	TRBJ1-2	CASSEGTINYGYTF	TGTGCCAGCAGTGAAGGGACAATTAACTATGGCTACACCTTC
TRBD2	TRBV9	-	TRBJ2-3	CASSVGRLGLANTQYF	TGTGCCAGCAGCGTAGGCCGGTTGGGACTAGCCAATACGCAGTATTTT
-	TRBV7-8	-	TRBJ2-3	CASSKSSPDTQYF	TGTGCCAGCAGTAAGAGTAGCCCAGATACGCAGTATTTT
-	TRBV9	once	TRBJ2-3	CASSVATIAGTDTQYF	TGTGCCAGCAGCGTGGCTACCATAGCAGGCACAGATACGCAGTATTTT
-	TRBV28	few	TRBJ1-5	CASSLGARPQHF	TGTGCCAGCTCCCTTGGGGCCAGGCCCCAGCATTTT
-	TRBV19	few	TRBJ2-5	CASAAGPGYQETQYF	TGTGCCAGCGCTGCTGGGCCGGGGTACCAAGAGACCCAGTACTTC
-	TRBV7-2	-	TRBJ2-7	CASSLAGGLEQYF	TGTGCCAGCAGCTTAGCCGGTGGGCTCGAGCAGTACTTC
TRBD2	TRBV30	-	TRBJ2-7	CAWTASAGGSYEQYF	TGTGCCTGGACCGCCTCCGCGGGAGGCTCCTACGAGCAGTACTTC
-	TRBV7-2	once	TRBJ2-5	CASSLPGGETQYF	TGTGCCAGCAGCTTACCTGGGGGGGAGACCCAGTACTTC
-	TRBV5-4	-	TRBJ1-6	CATMGRGYNSPLHF	TGTGCCACCATGGGCAGGGGCTATAATTCACCCCTCCACTTT
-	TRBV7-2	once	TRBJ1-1	CASDRGGQNTEAFF	TGTGCCAGCGATAGGGGGGGGCAGAACACTGAAGCTTTCTTT
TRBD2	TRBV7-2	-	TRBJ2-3	CASSLGLGGGTDTQYF	TGTGCCAGCAGCTTGGGGTTAGGCGGGGGAACAGATACGCAGTATTTT
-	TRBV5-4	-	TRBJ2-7	CASSPRLGGGKYEQYF	TGTGCCAGCAGCCCTCGGTTGGGGGGGGGCAAATACGAGCAGTACTTC
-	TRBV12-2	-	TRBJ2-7	CASLQREQYF	TGTGCAAGTCTGCAGCGCGAGCAGTACTTC
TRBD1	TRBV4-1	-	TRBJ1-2	CASSQVPGQALGDGYTF	TGCGCCAGCAGCCAGGTCCCGGGACAGGCGTTGGGTGATGGCTACACCTTC
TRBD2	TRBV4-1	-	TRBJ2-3	CASSQSVAGVRDTQYF	TGCGCCAGCAGCCAATCGGTAGCGGGAGTCAGAGATACGCAGTATTTT
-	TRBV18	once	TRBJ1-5	CASSQGQNDNQPQHF	TGTGCCAGCTCCCAAGGACAGAATGACAATCAGCCCCAGCATTTT
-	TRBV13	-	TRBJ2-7	CASSGTGFFGVYEQYF	TGTGCCAGCAGCGGTACCGGGTTTTTCGGAGTTTACGAGCAGTACTTC
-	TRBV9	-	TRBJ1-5	CASSSQGGNNQPQHF	TGTGCCAGCAGCTCCCAAGGGGGTAACAATCAGCCCCAGCATTTT
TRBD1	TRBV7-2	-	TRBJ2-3	CASSLEQGVTDTQYF	TGTGCCAGCAGCTTAGAACAGGGGGTCACAGATACGCAGTATTTT
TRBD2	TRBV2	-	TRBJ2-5	CASSGLAPETQYF	TGTGCCAGCAGTGGACTAGCCCCAGAGACCCAGTACTTC
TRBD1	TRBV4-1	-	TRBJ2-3	CASSQEGGRGWGSTDTQYF	TGCGCCAGCAGCCAAGAAGGGGGCAGGGGGTGGGGGAGCACAGATACGCAGTATTTT
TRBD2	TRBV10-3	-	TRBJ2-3	CAITRELAGADTQYF	TGTGCCATCACCAGAGAGCTAGCGGGGGCAGATACGCAGTATTTT
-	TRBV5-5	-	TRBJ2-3	CASSYEPGASTDTQYF	TGTGCCAGCAGCTACGAACCTGGGGCTAGCACAGATACGCAGTATTTT
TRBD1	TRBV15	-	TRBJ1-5	CATSREIQGARGNQPQHF	TGTGCCACCAGCAGAGAGATTCAGGGGGCAAGGGGCAATCAGCCCCAGCATTTT
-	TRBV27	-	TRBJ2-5	CASSSGETQYF	TGTGCCAGCAGTTCCGGTGAGACCCAGTACTTC
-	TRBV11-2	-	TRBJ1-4	CASSLGMGEGNEKLFF	TGTGCCAGCAGCTTAGGAATGGGGGAGGGAAATGAAAAACTGTTTTTT
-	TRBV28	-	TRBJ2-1	CASRQTVNEQFF	TGTGCCAGCAGGCAAACGGTGAATGAGCAGTTCTTC
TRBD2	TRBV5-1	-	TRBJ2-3	CASSPGLAAPSTDTQYF	TGCGCCAGCAGCCCGGGACTAGCGGCGCCTAGCACAGATACGCAGTATTTT
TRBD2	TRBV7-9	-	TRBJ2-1	CASSRIAGAAFDEQFF	TGTGCCAGCAGCCGAATAGCGGGAGCGGCATTCGATGAGCAGTTCTTC
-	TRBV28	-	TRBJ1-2	CASSLPEGRIYGYTF	TGTGCCAGCAGTTTACCGGAGGGACGGATCTATGGCTACACCTTC
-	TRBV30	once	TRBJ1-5	CAWKEPNSNQPQHF	TGTGCCTGGAAAGAACCTAATAGCAATCAGCCCCAGCATTTT
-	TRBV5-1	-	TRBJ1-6	CASSLEQAMDSPLHF	TGCGCCAGCAGCTTGGAACAGGCCATGGATTCACCCCTCCACTTT
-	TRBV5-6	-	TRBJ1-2	CASSLGHDYGYTF	TGTGCCAGCAGCTTGGGGCATGACTATGGCTACACCTTC
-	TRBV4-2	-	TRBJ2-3	CASSPGLTQYF	TGTGCCAGCAGCCCGGGACTTACGCAGTATTTT
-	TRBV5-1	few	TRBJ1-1	CASSPRGVYSTEAFF	TGCGCCAGCAGCCCAAGGGGCGTTTACAGCACTGAAGCTTTCTTT
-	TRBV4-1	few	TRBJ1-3	CASSQGGISGNTIYF	TGCGCCAGCAGCCAAGGAGGGATTTCTGGAAACACCATATATTTT
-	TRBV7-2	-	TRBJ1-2	CASSYTIQGYTF	TGTGCCAGCAGCTACACTATCCAAGGCTACACCTTC
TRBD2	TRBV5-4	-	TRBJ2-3	CASSWGRLAGTDTQYF	TGTGCCAGCAGCTGGGGGAGGCTAGCGGGCACAGATACGCAGTATTTT
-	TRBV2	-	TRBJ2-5	CASSEGRAPQGETQYF	TGTGCCAGCAGTGAAGGCAGGGCCCCCCAAGGAGAGACCCAGTACTTC